The subject of this entry is one T cell receptor (beta chain). This clone appeared a single time. This clone's antigen is unknown. Base qualities were left out, and no much larger clone turns up one base away. This sample stems from a study of OX40 agonist ivuxolimab in advanced cancers. General notes on the study: The costimulatory receptor OX40 (CD134) was targeted by ivuxolimab, a fully human IgG2 agonistic monoclonal antibody. In the dose-escalation cohort, 70% to 85% of patients were male, and the mean age was roughly 56 years with a range of 23 to 79. Prior anti-PD-1, anti-PD-L1 or anti-CTLA-4 therapy was permitted, and checkpoint inhibitors had been received by 40% to 50% of dose-escalation patients. Among the roughly 54 dose-escalation patients, around 20 had hepatocellular carcinoma, 15 or so melanoma, 9 renal cell carcinoma and 9 head and neck cancer. The purpose of peripheral TCRbeta sequencing was to test whether ivuxolimab changed TCR sequence diversity and led to clonal T-cell expansion. Intravenous ivuxolimab was administered to patients every 2 weeks at six dose levels: 0.01, 0.1, 0.3, 1.5, 3 and 10 mg/kg. Partial responses occurred in three dose-escalation patients: two with cutaneous melanoma and one with hepatocellular carcinoma. The paper describes the monotherapy dose-escalation part (N of about 47 patients) of the phase I trial of ivuxolimab. Overall study outcomes, separate from this receptor: Low levels of normalized T-cell clonal expansion were also seen in some nonresponding patients. Partial responders in the 0.1-3.0 mg/kg groups had among the lowest normalized peripheral clonal expansion, especially among CD8+ T cells. After ivuxolimab, CD8+ T cells had more expanded clones than CD4+ T cells on average. The antigen specificity of the clonally expanded peripheral T cells was not determined. At doses of 0.1 to 3.0 mg/kg, clonal expansion of both CD4+ and CD8+ T cells in blood was seen between baseline and week 6.

Reading the germline V gene gives CDR1 SGHTA and CDR2 FQGNSA. The CDR3 starts with the cysteine, ends with the phenylalanine, and has 13 residues. Only CDR3 DNA is held: 39 bases, read in frame from base 1. Between the V and J ends, shortened by 3 bases and 3 bases respectively, the junction contains 8 bases. To sequence the TCRbeta CDR3 region, genomic DNA was isolated from the sorted cells. The immunoSEQ Assay was used for sequencing of TCRbeta CDR3 regions. The table was pulled from immuneACCESS by TCRdb, which kept in-frame rearrangements only. Such tables lose some clones; where checked, under half of the loss comes from unresolved V genes, and the rest has no known cause. Counted in this sample were some 74,000 clones; around 93% of them appeared once. Roughly 1% of the sample is taken by the ten largest. The trial excluded patients who had a history of autoimmune disease or were on systemic immunosuppression. Peripheral blood for TCR sequencing was collected from all dose cohorts at baseline, on cycle 4 day 1, and on cycle 7 day 1. The samples were taken from a phase I, first-in-human, multicenter, open-label dose-escalation trial of ivuxolimab. Adults with locally advanced or metastatic melanoma, renal cell, hepatocellular, or head and neck squamous cell carcinoma were enrolled in the trial. CD4+ and CD8+ T cells were sorted separately from peripheral blood before TCR sequencing.

The receptor was derived from an adult with an advanced solid tumor such as melanoma, head and neck, liver or kidney cancer. The chain is made from TRBV7-2 and TRBJ1-1; the D gene is perhaps TRBD1, on 5 matching bases. This sample comprised CD4+ or CD8+ T cells sorted from blood, obtained in a trial of the OX40 agonist ivuxolimab. The nucleotide sequence reads as follows: TGTGCCAGCAGCTTCGGCAGGGACACTGAAGCTTTCTTT. Its product reads: CASSFGRDTEAFF.